This TCR beta chain stems from a study of blood T cells in healthy people across ages. Next came a second PCR, run for roughly 6 to 11 cycles, which used a sample-barcoded 5' primer along with a J-beta primer mix. TCRdb reprocessed the 5' RACE reads with MiXCR, giving one entry per CDR3 protein. The sample holds about 1.4 million distinct CDR3 sequences; around 55% are singletons and the top ten take 5.5% to 8%. This CDR3 is 12 amino acids long. V dropped 7 bases and J dropped 4 bases, with 11 bases sitting between them. The germline gives CDR1 MNHNS, CDR2 SASEGT. Ranging in age from about 6 to 95, the donors were healthy Caucasian individuals from Russia. Each donor had around 9.2 milliliters of peripheral blood drawn.

The chain combines TRBV6-1 with TRBJ2-7; D unclear. This sequence originates from a man between 18 and 35 years old in good health. Sequencing used blood. The DNA of the CDR3 is TGTGCCAGCACCCAAGAGGCGTACGAGCAGTACTTC. This sequence encodes CASTQEAYEQYF.